A selection of T cell receptor beta chains follows, all from one sample in a study of blood T cell repertoires in COVID-19. Repertoires were generated with immunoSEQ multiplex PCR, while TCRdb's copy carries only in-frame clones and drops some. The sample has about 100,000 clones, 80% to 95% seen once. Input material: peripheral blood. These TCRs come from a man aged 60 to 69 with acute or convalescent COVID-19. The CDR3 runs from the conserved cysteine through the conserved F or W. Each record gives: J gene, V gene, clone size, D gene, CDR3 length, CDR3 DNA, CDR3 protein. The D gene is left open where the match is weak. Size tells how often a clone was seen (once, few, many) or the class of an expanded clone, and some rows leave it out.

J: TRBJ2-2
V: TRBV4-1
size: medium-sized
D: TRBD2
length: 15
DNA: TGCGCCAGCAGCCTACTAGCGGGGGAGCATGAGGAGCTGTTTTTT
CDR3: CASSLLAGEHEELFF

J: TRBJ1-5
V: TRBV7-3
size: NA
D: NA
length: 15
DNA: TGTGCCAGCAGCCTGTCCGGGGGTCCCAATCAGCCCCAGCATTTT
CDR3: CASSLSGGPNQPQHF

J: TRBJ1-2
V: TRBV4-1
size: NA
D: TRBD1
length: 15
DNA: TGCGCCAGCAGCCAAGCCCTCGGGACAGAGTATGGCTACACCTTC
CDR3: CASSQALGTEYGYTF

J: TRBJ2-5
V: TRBV24-1
size: NA
D: NA
length: 15
DNA: TGTGCCACCAGTGACCCCCACAGGACCCAAGAGACCCAGTACTTC
CDR3: CATSDPHRTQETQYF

J: TRBJ1-2
V: TRBV6-5
size: NA
D: TRBD1
length: 13
DNA: TGTGCCACCATATTCTCAGGGGGTGATGGCTACACCTTC
CDR3: CATIFSGGDGYTF

J: TRBJ2-1
V: TRBV29-1
size: NA
D: TRBD1
length: 13
DNA: TGCAGCGTTGGACAGGGCCCCACCAATGAGCAGTTCTTC
CDR3: CSVGQGPTNEQFF

J: TRBJ2-7
V: TRBV7-3
size: NA
D: TRBD1
length: 15
DNA: TGTGCCAGCAGCCCAGCCGGGACAGGGTCGCACGAGCAGTACTTC
CDR3: CASSPAGTGSHEQYF

J: TRBJ1-5
V: TRBV19
size: NA
D: NA
length: 16
DNA: TGTGCCAGTAGTACAACTCCAGGGAGGGGTGGTCAGCCCCAGCATTTT
CDR3: CASSTTPGRGGQPQHF

J: TRBJ2-5
V: TRBV5-1
size: NA
D: TRBD1
length: 15
DNA: TGCGCCAGCAGCCCAATCCCGACAGGGATGGAGACCCAGTACTTC
CDR3: CASSPIPTGMETQYF

J: TRBJ1-1
V: TRBV28
size: NA
D: NA
length: 13
DNA: TGTGCCAGCAGTCCGGGTTCTCCCGATGGGGCTTTCTTT
CDR3: CASSPGSPDGAFF

J: TRBJ1-1
V: TRBV30
size: NA
D: NA
length: 15
DNA: TGTGCCTGGAGGGGGTGGGGGGTCAGGAACACTGAAGCTTTCTTT
CDR3: CAWRGWGVRNTEAFF

J: TRBJ2-1
V: TRBV5-4
size: once
D: TRBD2
length: 15
DNA: TGTGCCAGCAGCCCACGGACTAGCTTGGGCAATGAGCAGTTCTTC
CDR3: CASSPRTSLGNEQFF

J: TRBJ2-2
V: TRBV10-3
size: NA
D: TRBD1
length: 14
DNA: TGTGCCATCGGAAAACAGGGGTCGGCCGGGGAGCTGTTTTTT
CDR3: CAIGKQGSAGELFF

J: TRBJ1-5
V: TRBV27
size: NA
D: TRBD1
length: 21
DNA: TGTGCCAGCAGTTTATCATATCGAGGGACAGGGCTGGGGTATAGCAATCAGCCCCAGCATTTT
CDR3: CASSLSYRGTGLGYSNQPQHF

J: TRBJ2-1
V: TRBV9
size: NA
D: TRBD2
length: 16
DNA: TGTGCCAGCAGCGTAGGAGCGGGAGTTCTTTACAATGAGCAGTTCTTC
CDR3: CASSVGAGVLYNEQFF

J: TRBJ2-2
V: TRBV19
size: once
D: TRBD1
length: 15
DNA: TGTGCCACCCAACCCGGGACAGGGGACACCGGGGAGCTGTTTTTT
CDR3: CATQPGTGDTGELFF

J: TRBJ1-6
V: TRBV28
size: NA
D: NA
length: 13
DNA: TGTGCCACCGGGACCGGGGGTTTGCCACCCCTCCACTTT
CDR3: CATGTGGLPPLHF

J: TRBJ2-1
V: TRBV11-2
size: NA
D: TRBD2
length: 16
DNA: TGTGCCAGCAGCTTAGTAAGCGGGAGGGCCTTTTTTGAGCAGTTCTTC
CDR3: CASSLVSGRAFFEQFF

J: TRBJ2-2
V: TRBV6-1
size: once
D: TRBD2
length: 16
DNA: TGTGCCAGCAGTGGACTAGCGGGAGATGTCGGCGGGGAGCTGTTTTTT
CDR3: CASSGLAGDVGGELFF

J: TRBJ1-1
V: TRBV28
size: NA
D: NA
length: 14
DNA: TGTGCCAGCAGAGACGGGGGGAGCGGCACTGAAGCTTTCTTT
CDR3: CASRDGGSGTEAFF

J: TRBJ1-5
V: TRBV7-8
size: once
D: NA
length: 16
DNA: TGTGCCAGCAGCTTAACCCCCGGGGTAAGAAATCAGCCCCAGCATTTT
CDR3: CASSLTPGVRNQPQHF

J: TRBJ2-1
V: TRBV6-5
size: NA
D: TRBD1
length: 14
DNA: TGTGCCAGCAGACGGACAGGGAGAAACAATGAGCAGTTCTTC
CDR3: CASRRTGRNNEQFF

J: TRBJ1-3
V: TRBV2
size: NA
D: NA
length: 15
DNA: TGTGCCAGCAGTGAGACAGGTAGCTCTGGAAACACCATATATTTT
CDR3: CASSETGSSGNTIYF

J: TRBJ2-5
V: TRBV30
size: few
D: TRBD2
length: 15
DNA: TGTGCCTGGAAACGGACTAGGCAAAACCAAGAGACCCAGTACTTC
CDR3: CAWKRTRQNQETQYF

J: TRBJ1-6
V: TRBV18
size: NA
D: NA
length: 17
DNA: TGTGCCAGCTCACCGCTTTCCAGAAGCTCCTATAATTCACCCCTCCACTTT
CDR3: CASSPLSRSSYNSPLHF

J: TRBJ2-5
V: TRBV21-1
size: NA
D: NA
length: 14
DNA: TGTGCCAGCAGCAAACAGGGAAGCCAAGAGACCCAGTACTTC
CDR3: CASSKQGSQETQYF

J: TRBJ2-5
V: TRBV7-2
size: NA
D: NA
length: 13
DNA: TGTGCCAGCAGCTTTAACTACCAAGAGACCCAGTACTTC
CDR3: CASSFNYQETQYF

J: TRBJ2-7
V: TRBV28
size: NA
D: TRBD1
length: 14
DNA: TGTGCCAGCAGTCCGGGACAGGGGTCCTCCGAGCAGTACTTC
CDR3: CASSPGQGSSEQYF

J: TRBJ1-2
V: TRBV19
size: once
D: TRBD1
length: 14
DNA: TGTGCCAGTACTACCCGACAGGGATGGTATGGCTACACCTTC
CDR3: CASTTRQGWYGYTF

J: TRBJ2-5
V: TRBV3-1/TRBV3-2
size: NA
D: NA
length: 14
DNA: TGTGCCAGCAGCGGGGGGATTGGAATCGAGACCCAGTACTTC
CDR3: CASSGGIGIETQYF

J: TRBJ1-5
V: TRBV5-5
size: NA
D: NA
length: 15
DNA: TGTGCCAGCAGTCTCCGGGGGAATAGCAATCAGCCCCAGCATTTT
CDR3: CASSLRGNSNQPQHF

J: TRBJ2-1
V: TRBV5-1
size: NA
D: TRBD1
length: 15
DNA: TGCGCCAGCAGCGCGGGACAGGGGTCCTACAATGAGCAGTTCTTC
CDR3: CASSAGQGSYNEQFF

J: TRBJ2-5
V: TRBV19
size: NA
D: NA
length: 15
DNA: TGTGCCAGTAGTTTATTAGCGGATGGGGGGAAGACCCAGTACTTC
CDR3: CASSLLADGGKTQYF

J: TRBJ2-1
V: TRBV5-1
size: NA
D: TRBD2
length: 15
DNA: TGCGCCAGCAGCCCGGGGACTAGCGGATATAGTGAGCAGTTCTTC
CDR3: CASSPGTSGYSEQFF

J: TRBJ2-1
V: TRBV30
size: NA
D: TRBD1
length: 14
DNA: TGTGCCTGGAGTGTGGGACAGGGGAAAAATGAGCAGTTCTTC
CDR3: CAWSVGQGKNEQFF

J: TRBJ2-1
V: TRBV24-1
size: NA
D: TRBD2
length: 16
DNA: TGTGCCACCAGTGATTTCACTAGCGGATCCTACAATGAGCAGTTCTTC
CDR3: CATSDFTSGSYNEQFF

J: TRBJ2-7
V: TRBV28
size: NA
D: NA
length: 13
DNA: TGTGCCAGCACGGGACTGAACCCCTACGAGCAGTACTTC
CDR3: CASTGLNPYEQYF

J: TRBJ1-2
V: TRBV20-1
size: NA
D: NA
length: 11
DNA: TGCAGTGCTTGGAGTAATCCTGGCTACACCTTC
CDR3: CSAWSNPGYTF

J: TRBJ2-5
V: TRBV27
size: NA
D: NA
length: 17
DNA: TGTGCCAGCAGTTTATTGTCGGCGGGAATGTACCAAGAGACCCAGTACTTC
CDR3: CASSLLSAGMYQETQYF

J: TRBJ1-5
V: TRBV30
size: NA
D: NA
length: 15
DNA: TGTGCCTGGAGCCAGGGGAATGCAGGCAATCAGCCCCAGCATTTT
CDR3: CAWSQGNAGNQPQHF

J: TRBJ2-3
V: TRBV9
size: NA
D: TRBD2
length: 16
DNA: TGTGCCAGCAGCCCCTATCTAGCGGGAGTTGCAGATACGCAGTATTTT
CDR3: CASSPYLAGVADTQYF

J: TRBJ1-1
V: TRBV13
size: NA
D: NA
length: 12
DNA: TGTGCCAGCAGCTTAGGCAATGCGGAAGCTTTCTTT
CDR3: CASSLGNAEAFF

J: TRBJ1-4
V: TRBV29-1
size: NA
D: NA
length: 12
DNA: TGCAGCGTCGCTCACACAAATGAAAAACTGTTTTTT
CDR3: CSVAHTNEKLFF

J: TRBJ1-2
V: TRBV10-3
size: NA
D: NA
length: 13
DNA: TGTGCCATCAGTGACCTTATTAACTATGGCTACACCTTC
CDR3: CAISDLINYGYTF

J: TRBJ2-1
V: TRBV15
size: NA
D: TRBD2
length: 14
DNA: TGTGCCACCAACCCGGGAGGGACCTACAATGAGCAGTTCTTC
CDR3: CATNPGGTYNEQFF

J: TRBJ2-7
V: TRBV7-9
size: once
D: TRBD2
length: 19
DNA: TGTGCCAGCAGCTCATCTGGGGGGACTAGCGGGAGACGACGTTTCGAGCAGTACTTC
CDR3: CASSSSGGTSGRRRFEQYF

J: TRBJ1-4
V: TRBV10-3
size: NA
D: TRBD1
length: 15
DNA: TGTGCCATCAGTGAAGTCCGGGACAGGGGTGAGAAACTGTTTTTT
CDR3: CAISEVRDRGEKLFF

J: TRBJ2-2
V: TRBV5-1
size: few
D: TRBD2
length: 18
DNA: TGCGCCAGCAGCTGGGGGCTTGAAGCGGGAGGGCCGACCGGGGAGCTGTTTTTT
CDR3: CASSWGLEAGGPTGELFF

J: TRBJ2-2
V: TRBV5-4
size: NA
D: TRBD2
length: 18
DNA: TGTGCCAGCAGCTTGGGGGGAGCGGGAGCCCCGAACACCGGGGAGCTGTTTTTT
CDR3: CASSLGGAGAPNTGELFF

J: TRBJ2-7
V: TRBV5-4
size: NA
D: TRBD1
length: 16
DNA: TGTGCCAGCAGCTTCACATCCGGGACAGGGGGCTACGAGCAGTACTTC
CDR3: CASSFTSGTGGYEQYF

J: TRBJ2-3
V: TRBV5-5
size: once
D: TRBD2
length: 16
DNA: TGTGCCAGCAGCATTGAAGCGGGAGCGGGGACAGATACGCAGTATTTT
CDR3: CASSIEAGAGTDTQYF

J: TRBJ2-2
V: TRBV10-3
size: NA
D: NA
length: 14
DNA: TGTGCCATCAGCCCGACAGCCCATGGGGGGGAGCTGTTTTTT
CDR3: CAISPTAHGGELFF

J: TRBJ2-1
V: TRBV11-3
size: NA
D: TRBD2
length: 15
DNA: TGTGCCAGCAGCTTAGCGGGAGGGCCTTTTAATGAGCAGTTCTTC
CDR3: CASSLAGGPFNEQFF